These T cell receptor beta chains were read from a single sample in a study of cytomegalovirus exposure and HLA in healthy donors. The protocol was immunoSEQ multiplex PCR, while the TCRdb copy is restricted to in-frame clones and leaves out a portion. The sample consists of 60,000 to 75,000 clones, approximately 78% of them appearing once. Input material: PBMCs. Source of these receptors: a man between 18 and 29 years old in good health and CMV-seropositive. Both conserved end residues are trimmed from each CDR3. Clone size is stated in some rows and not others, as once, few, many or a class when expanded.

j_gene | v_gene | abundance | CDR3aa
TRBJ2-7 | TRBV2 | - | ATIGTGSYEQY
TRBJ2-1 | TRBV6-1 | - | ASSAGTSVRHDEQF
TRBJ2-3 | TRBV10-1 | - | ASSELRVDTQY
TRBJ2-1 | TRBV6-5 | - | ASSSQTRERF
TRBJ2-5 | TRBV2 | few | ASSDPGGKETQY
TRBJ1-2 | TRBV6-1 | - | ASSAGDYGYT
TRBJ2-5 | TRBV30 | - | AWTGEVGTQY
TRBJ1-1 | TRBV7-9 | - | ASSLTGPRPFTEAF
TRBJ1-1 | TRBV30 | - | ARKLEGGRITEAF
TRBJ2-7 | TRBV4-2 | - | ASSQAHTGAYEQY
TRBJ1-4 | TRBV2 | - | ASSLTGASEKLF
TRBJ1-1 | TRBV6-1 | - | ASSLRDTEAF